Listed below are T cell receptor beta chains from one sample, sequenced in a study of cytotoxic CD8 clonotypes in ibrutinib-treated CLL. Measured with immunoSEQ multiplex PCR; TCRdb has only the in-frame clones, and not every one. The data contain about 150,000 clones, 70% to 80% of them singletons. The source was PBMCs, collected after 24 months of ibrutinib treatment. These receptors were obtained from a human donor with chronic lymphocytic leukemia. CDR3s leave out the opening cysteine and the closing phenylalanine or tryptophan. Fields, in order: V gene, J gene, CDR3 protein.

V: TRBV28
J: TRBJ1-3
CDR3: ASSPVRAGNTIY

V: TRBV30
J: TRBJ1-5
CDR3: AWSGFGTGSNQPQH

V: TRBV14
J: TRBJ2-7
CDR3: ASSQTDGRAGAGGEQY

V: TRBV2
J: TRBJ1-4
CDR3: ASSLRTGEKLF

V: TRBV5-1
J: TRBJ1-6
CDR3: ASSLAGPMDSPLH

V: TRBV6-1
J: TRBJ1-4
CDR3: ASGGALGHEKLF

V: TRBV5-1
J: TRBJ1-6
CDR3: ASSPVLGDSPLH

V: TRBV4-2
J: TRBJ2-7
CDR3: ASSPWAGGGTYEQY

V: TRBV7-9
J: TRBJ2-7
CDR3: ASSLPGRREQY

V: TRBV7-2
J: TRBJ2-7
CDR3: ASSSGDNSYEQY

V: TRBV11-2
J: TRBJ2-5
CDR3: ASSEGSLVGRSETQY

V: TRBV28
J: TRBJ2-5
CDR3: ASSPGGGGETQY

V: TRBV27
J: TRBJ2-1
CDR3: ASRAGFNEQF

V: TRBV9
J: TRBJ2-3
CDR3: ASSGQGDTQY

V: TRBV4-2
J: TRBJ1-1
CDR3: ASAGGAARAF

V: TRBV29-1
J: TRBJ2-3
CDR3: SVAQGGQSTDTQY

V: TRBV7-2
J: TRBJ2-1
CDR3: ASSPGTSGNEQF

V: TRBV29-1
J: TRBJ2-4
CDR3: SVAPRLAKNIQY

V: TRBV5-1
J: TRBJ2-5
CDR3: ASTTGSGGEETQY

V: TRBV9
J: TRBJ2-5
CDR3: ASSVGEGRGETQY

V: TRBV7-9
J: TRBJ2-3
CDR3: ASSPTSGRGY

V: TRBV11-2
J: TRBJ2-1
CDR3: AIRGWPYNEQF

V: TRBV19
J: TRBJ1-5
CDR3: ASSTDRPNQPQH

V: TRBV4-2
J: TRBJ1-2
CDR3: ASSQAGGYGYT

V: TRBV9
J: TRBJ2-3
CDR3: ASSVASSIPDTQY

V: TRBV7-2
J: TRBJ2-1
CDR3: ASSENPGNEQF

V: TRBV7-3
J: TRBJ2-7
CDR3: ASSPQRQY